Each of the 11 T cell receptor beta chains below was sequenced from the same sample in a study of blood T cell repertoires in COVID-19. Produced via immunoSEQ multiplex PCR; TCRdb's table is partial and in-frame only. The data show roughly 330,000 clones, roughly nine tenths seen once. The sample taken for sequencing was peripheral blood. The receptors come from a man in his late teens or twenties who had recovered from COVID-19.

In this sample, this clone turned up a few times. CDR3 nucleotide sequence: TGTGCCAGCAGTGATGGTACTACTAACTATGGCTACACCTTC. This translates into CASSDGTTNYGYTF. This chain links TRBV2 with TRBJ1-2, with D unclear. Per the germline V gene, CDR1 is SNHLY and CDR2 is FYNNEI. The length of the CDR3 is 14 residues. V was pared by 3 bases and J by 0 bases, with 8 bases between. The full variable domain, its missing parts supplied by reference TRBV2 and TRBJ1-2, is EPEVTQTPSHQVTQMGQEVILRCVPISNHLYFYWYRQILGQKVEFLVSFYNNEISEKSEIFDDQFSVERPDGSNFTLKIRSTKLEDSAMYFCASSDGTTNYGYTFGSGTRLTVV.

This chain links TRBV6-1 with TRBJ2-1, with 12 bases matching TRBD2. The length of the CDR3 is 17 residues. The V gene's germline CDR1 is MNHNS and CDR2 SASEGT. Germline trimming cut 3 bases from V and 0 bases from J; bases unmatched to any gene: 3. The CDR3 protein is CASSEGTSGFSYNEQFF. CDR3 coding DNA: TGTGCCAGCAGTGAGGGGACTAGCGGGTTCTCCTACAATGAGCAGTTCTTC.

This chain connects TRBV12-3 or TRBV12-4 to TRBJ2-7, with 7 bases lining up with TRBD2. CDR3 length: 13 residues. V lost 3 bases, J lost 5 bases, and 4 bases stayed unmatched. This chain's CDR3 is CASSFAGRNEQYF. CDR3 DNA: TGTGCCAGCAGTTTTGCCGGGAGGAACGAGCAGTACTTC.

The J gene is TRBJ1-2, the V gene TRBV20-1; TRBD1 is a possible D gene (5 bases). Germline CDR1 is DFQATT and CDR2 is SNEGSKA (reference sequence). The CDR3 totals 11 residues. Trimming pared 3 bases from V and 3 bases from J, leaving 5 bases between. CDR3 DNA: TGCAGTGCTAGCAGGGACTATGGCTACACCTTC. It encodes CSASRDYGYTF.

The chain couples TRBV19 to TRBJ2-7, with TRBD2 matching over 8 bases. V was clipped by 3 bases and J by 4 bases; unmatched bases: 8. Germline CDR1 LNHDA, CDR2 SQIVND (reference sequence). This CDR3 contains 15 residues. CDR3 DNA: TGTGCCAGTAGTATCCTCGCGGGAGGACGTTACGAGCAGTACTTC. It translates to CASSILAGGRYEQYF. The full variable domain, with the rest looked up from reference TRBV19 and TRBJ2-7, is DGGITQSPKYLFRKEGQNVTLSCEQNLNHDAMYWYRQDPGQGLRLIYYSQIVNDFQKGDIAEGYSVSREKKESFPLTVTSAQKNPTAFYLCASSILAGGRYEQYFGPGTRLTVT.

CDR3 region: CASSYPGLTYEQYF. The DNA for the CDR3 is TGTGCCAGCAGTTACCCGGGACTAACCTACGAGCAGTACTTC. The chain couples TRBV6-2 or TRBV6-3 to TRBJ2-7; 7 nucleotides match TRBD2. CDR1 MNHEY and CDR2 SVGEGT come from the germline V gene. The J segment lost 2 bases and the V segment lost 2 bases, leaving 3 bases of the junction unmatched. The CDR3 has 14 residues.

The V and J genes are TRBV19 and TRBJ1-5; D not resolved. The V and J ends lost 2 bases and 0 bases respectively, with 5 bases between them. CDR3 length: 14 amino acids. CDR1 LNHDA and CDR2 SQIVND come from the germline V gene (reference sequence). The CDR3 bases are TGTGCCAGTAGTATAACAGATAGCAATCAGCCCCAGCATTTT. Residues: CASSITDSNQPQHF.

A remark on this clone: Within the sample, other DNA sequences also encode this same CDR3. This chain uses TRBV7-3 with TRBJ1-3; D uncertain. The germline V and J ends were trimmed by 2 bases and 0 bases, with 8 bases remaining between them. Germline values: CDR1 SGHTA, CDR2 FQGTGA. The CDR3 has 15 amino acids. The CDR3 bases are TGTGCCAGCAGCTTAGACCGGGACTCTGGAAACACCATATATTTT. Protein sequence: CASSLDRDSGNTIYF. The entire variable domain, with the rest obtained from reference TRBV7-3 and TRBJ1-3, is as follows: GAGVSQTPSNKVTEKGKYVELRCDPISGHTALYWYRQSLGQGPEFLIYFQGTGAADDSGLPNDRFFAVRPEGSVSTLKIQRTERGDSAVYLCASSLDRDSGNTIYFGEGSWLTVV.

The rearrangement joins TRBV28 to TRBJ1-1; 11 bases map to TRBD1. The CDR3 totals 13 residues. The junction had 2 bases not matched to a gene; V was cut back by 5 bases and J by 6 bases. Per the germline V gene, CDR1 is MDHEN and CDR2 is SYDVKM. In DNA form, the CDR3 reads TGTGCCAGCAGTCCGGGACAGGGGGCTGAAGCTTTCTTT. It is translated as CASSPGQGAEAFF.

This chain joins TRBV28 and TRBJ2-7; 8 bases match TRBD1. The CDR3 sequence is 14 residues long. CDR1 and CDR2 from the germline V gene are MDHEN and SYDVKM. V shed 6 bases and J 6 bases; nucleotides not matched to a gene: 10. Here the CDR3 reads CASSWVTGGFEQYF. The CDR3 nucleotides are TGTGCCAGCAGCTGGGTTACAGGGGGGTTCGAGCAGTACTTC. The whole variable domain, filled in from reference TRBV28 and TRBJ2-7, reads DVKVTQSSRYLVKRTGEKVFLECVQDMDHENMFWYRQDPGLGLRLIYFSYDVKMKEKGDIPEGYSVSREKKERFSLILESASTNQTSMYLCASSWVTGGFEQYFGPGTRLTVT.

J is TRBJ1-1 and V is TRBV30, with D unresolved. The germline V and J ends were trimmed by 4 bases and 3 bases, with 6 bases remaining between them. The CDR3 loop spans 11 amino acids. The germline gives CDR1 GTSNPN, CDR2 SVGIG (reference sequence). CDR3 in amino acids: CAWTRDTEAFF. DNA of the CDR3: TGTGCCTGGACCCGGGACACTGAAGCTTTCTTT.